This T cell receptor (beta chain) appears in the sequencing data of a study of siplizumab effects on memory and regulatory T cells. Points from the study as a whole: Relative to controls at around 25%, mappable alloreactive CD4+ clones exhibited a mean Treg-derived proportion of approximately 62% with siplizumab. The authors could not assign a naive or memory phenotype to roughly 80-95% of proliferating CD4+ or CD8+ clones. A minor fraction of alloreactive clones, and no more, mapped to unstimulated subsets.

Here immunoSEQ multiplex PCR was the method, and the copy in TCRdb shows in-frame clones only, minus some. The sample consists of 97,000 or so clones, about 90% of them appearing once. Comments on this clone: The antigen is unknown.

V lost 8 bases, J lost 0 bases, and 13 bases stayed unmatched. The CDR3 length is 17 residues. Looked up from germline, CDR1 is SNHLY and CDR2 is FYNNEI. The clonotype comes from a human donor in good health. The chain recombines TRBV2 with TRBJ1-5, with TRBD1 matching over 7 bases. Sequences were obtained from CD4+ T cells sorted from blood. The CDR3 is CASSRDTTGDSNQPQHF. The CDR3 DNA sequence: TGTGCCAGCTCTCGGGATACAACAGGGGATAGCAATCAGCCCCAGCATTTT.